These T cell receptor beta chains were read from a single sample in a study of cytomegalovirus exposure and HLA in healthy donors. Sequenced by immunoSEQ multiplex PCR; TCRdb stores in-frame clones only, minus some. This table holds 55,000 to 70,000 clones, around nine tenths found once. Sequencing was done on a sample of PBMCs. All receptors derive from a woman between 18 and 29 years old in good health and CMV-seronegative. CDR3s include the opening cysteine and the closing phenylalanine or tryptophan. The D gene is left open where the match is weak. Only some rows state a clone size, as once, few, many or a class for expanded clones.

j_gene,abundance,v_gene,d_gene,CDR3aa,CDR3nt
TRBJ1-2,NA,TRBV7-2,NA,CASSLEDSGGYTF,TGTGCCAGCAGCTTAGAGGACTCGGGAGGCTACACCTTC
TRBJ2-2,NA,TRBV13,NA,CASSLGAGANTGELFF,TGTGCCAGCAGCTTAGGTGCAGGGGCGAACACCGGGGAGCTGTTTTTT
TRBJ2-5,NA,TRBV19,TRBD1,CASSAPRGQGETQYF,TGTGCCAGTAGTGCCCCACGGGGACAGGGGGAGACCCAGTACTTC
TRBJ1-1,NA,TRBV25-1,NA,CASSVQKGTEAFF,TGTGCCAGCAGTGTGCAGAAGGGGACTGAAGCTTTCTTT
TRBJ1-6,NA,TRBV6-1,NA,CASSERTVATSPLHF,TGTGCCAGCAGTGAGAGGACAGTTGCCACTTCACCCCTCCACTTT
TRBJ2-4,NA,TRBV18,TRBD2,CASSPASGTPPSKNIQYF,TGTGCCAGCTCACCAGCTAGCGGGACCCCTCCCTCCAAAAACATTCAGTACTTC
TRBJ2-2,NA,TRBV7-2,NA,CASSLVGLRGTGELFF,TGTGCCAGCAGCTTAGTGGGCCTGCGGGGCACCGGGGAGCTGTTTTTT
TRBJ2-7,NA,TRBV13,TRBD2,CASSPWVSGGNEQYF,TGTGCCAGCAGCCCGTGGGTTAGCGGGGGGAATGAGCAGTACTTC
TRBJ2-7,NA,TRBV15,NA,CATRDYDGSYEQYF,TGTGCCACCAGGGACTACGACGGCTCCTACGAGCAGTACTTC
TRBJ1-2,NA,TRBV29-1,NA,CSVVSGSYGYTF,TGCAGCGTTGTCTCCGGGTCCTATGGCTACACCTTC
TRBJ2-7,NA,TRBV18,TRBD2,CASSPIVAGGSSYEQYF,TGTGCCAGCTCACCCATCGTAGCGGGAGGTAGCTCCTACGAGCAGTACTTC
TRBJ1-5,NA,TRBV6-6,TRBD1,CASSYFGTGIDQPQHF,TGTGCCAGCAGTTACTTCGGGACAGGTATAGATCAGCCCCAGCATTTT
TRBJ1-1,once,TRBV30,NA,CAWGDRNEAFF,TGTGCCTGGGGAGACAGAAATGAAGCTTTCTTT
TRBJ2-3,NA,TRBV6-4,TRBD2,CASSEEAGGSTDTQYF,TGTGCCAGCAGTGAGGAAGCGGGAGGGAGCACAGATACGCAGTATTTT
TRBJ1-2,NA,TRBV18,NA,CASVTDRTGYGYTF,TGTGCCAGCGTCACCGATCGGACGGGATATGGCTACACCTTC
TRBJ2-5,NA,TRBV5-1,NA,CASSIGTRETQYF,TGCGCCAGCAGCATCGGGACTCGAGAGACCCAGTACTTC
TRBJ1-4,NA,TRBV7-9,NA,CASSPVVGGSDEKLFF,TGTGCCAGCAGTCCAGTTGTGGGGGGTTCAGACGAAAAACTGTTTTTT
TRBJ1-5,NA,TRBV5-6,NA,CASSRLAGRGAFQPQHF,TGTGCCAGCAGCCGATTGGCAGGGAGGGGGGCCTTTCAGCCCCAGCATTTT
TRBJ2-5,NA,TRBV7-3,NA,CASSWALRETQYF,TGTGCCAGCAGCTGGGCCCTCAGGGAGACCCAGTACTTC
TRBJ1-5,NA,TRBV11-2,NA,CASARGSNQPQHF,TGTGCCAGCGCCCGGGGGAGCAATCAGCCCCAGCATTTT
TRBJ2-3,few,TRBV7-2,TRBD2,CASSLAATDTQYF,TGTGCCAGCAGTCTAGCGGCGACAGATACGCAGTATTTT
TRBJ2-5,NA,TRBV5-1,NA,CASSLLQETQYF,TGCGCCAGCAGCCTCCTCCAAGAGACCCAGTACTTC
TRBJ1-3,NA,TRBV19,NA,CASSRSRQSSGNTIYF,TGTGCCAGTAGTAGGAGCCGTCAGTCCTCTGGAAACACCATATATTTT
TRBJ1-3,NA,TRBV29-1,NA,CSVYSGNTIYF,TGCAGCGTTTATTCTGGAAACACCATATATTTT
TRBJ1-2,NA,TRBV4-1,NA,CASSPAGGDYGYTF,TGCGCCAGCAGCCCCGCTGGAGGGGACTATGGCTACACCTTC
TRBJ2-7,NA,TRBV29-1,NA,CSVREPYEQYF,TGCAGCGTTCGAGAGCCCTACGAGCAGTACTTC
TRBJ2-1,NA,TRBV7-2,TRBD2,CASGGGLAGRRWFF,TGTGCCAGCGGCGGGGGACTAGCGGGACGGAGGTGGTTCTTC
TRBJ1-4,NA,TRBV5-1,NA,CASSLVGVGEKLFF,TGCGCCAGCAGCTTGGTCGGGGTGGGGGAAAAACTGTTTTTT
TRBJ1-4,NA,TRBV28,NA,CASRAATGSANEKLFF,TGTGCCAGCAGAGCCGCTACAGGGTCGGCTAATGAAAAACTGTTTTTT
TRBJ2-7,NA,TRBV28,TRBD1,CASSLSTIHRDRVPKIGYEQYF,TGTGCCAGCAGTTTATCCACCATCCACCGGGACAGGGTTCCCAAGATAGGCTACGAGCAGTACTTC
TRBJ2-2,NA,TRBV19,NA,CASTLMEADTGELFF,TGTGCCAGTACCCTCATGGAGGCCGACACCGGGGAGCTGTTTTTT
TRBJ2-3,NA,TRBV4-3,NA,CASSQEGYTDTQYF,TGCGCCAGCAGCCAAGAGGGCTACACAGATACGCAGTATTTT
TRBJ2-7,many,TRBV15,NA,CATSGDTSYEQYF,TGTGCCACCAGCGGGGACACGTCCTACGAGCAGTACTTC
TRBJ1-1,NA,TRBV7-9,NA,CASTLLVREAFF,TGTGCCAGCACCCTATTGGTGCGTGAAGCTTTCTTT
TRBJ1-2,once,TRBV4-3,TRBD1,CASSHRTGDYGYTF,TGCGCCAGCAGCCACCGTACAGGGGACTATGGCTACACCTTC
TRBJ2-7,NA,TRBV5-1,NA,CASSSGTPGEQYF,TGCGCCAGCAGTTCGGGGACTCCGGGCGAGCAGTACTTC
TRBJ2-6,few,TRBV19,NA,CASSLQGGAAGANVLTF,TGTGCCAGTAGTCTACAGGGTGGGGCCGCTGGGGCCAACGTCCTGACTTTC
TRBJ2-1,NA,TRBV4-1,TRBD2,CASSNPGLAGVSEQFF,TGCGCCAGCAGCAACCCGGGACTAGCGGGAGTAAGCGAGCAGTTCTTC
TRBJ2-3,NA,TRBV7-3,TRBD2,CASSSPGLVATQYF,TGTGCCAGCAGCTCGCCGGGACTAGTGGCTACGCAGTATTTT
TRBJ2-7,once,TRBV21-1,NA,CASPGGGPSEEQYF,TGTGCCAGTCCGGGGGGGGGTCCGTCAGAAGAGCAGTACTTC
TRBJ2-1,NA,TRBV5-6,NA,CASSLVQHNEQFF,TGTGCCAGCAGCTTGGTACAACACAATGAGCAGTTCTTC
TRBJ2-1,many,TRBV7-8,NA,CASSLGGMKYNEQFF,TGTGCCAGCAGCTTAGGCGGGATGAAGTACAATGAGCAGTTCTTC
TRBJ1-1,NA,TRBV5-1,NA,CASSLSGVDTEAFF,TGCGCCAGCAGCTTGAGCGGGGTTGACACTGAAGCTTTCTTT